Sequencing of this TCR beta chain was carried out in a study of blood T cell repertoires in COVID-19. Original handling: Nucleated cell counts were estimated from reference gene primer amplification. The repertoire was sequenced with immunoSEQ multiplex PCR; TCRdb's copy has only in-frame clones and lacks some. V and J calls plus clone size are reproduced from that table; the DNA served to infer D and trimming. The table has about 170,000 clones, approximately 79% seen once. On this clone: One junction end disagrees with the germline gene, perhaps due to a read error.

Sequencing input: peripheral blood. This TCR derives from a woman aged 35 to 49 with COVID-19, enrolled during active disease.

The CDR3 is CASIATGRRF. CDR3 sequence (DNA): TGCGCCAGCATTGCGACAGGTAGGAGATTT. V and J are TRBV5-1 and TRBJ1-4, with a possible D match to TRBD1 (6 bases). This CDR3 spans 10 amino acids. The germline V gene has CDR1 SGHRS and CDR2 YFSETQ.